This T cell receptor (beta chain) originates from a study of blood T cell repertoires in COVID-19. Turning to the study itself: PBMCs, B-cell-depleted T cells, or T cells provided the cDNA or gDNA that made up the material.

CDR3 size: 17 residues. Per the germline V gene, CDR1 is MDHEN and CDR2 is SYDVKM. Deletions cut 3 bases from V and 4 bases from J, with 21 bases between. In the original processing: For nucleated cells, counts were estimated from reference gene primer amplification. Measured with immunoSEQ multiplex PCR; TCRdb has only the in-frame clones, and not every one. The DNA gave D and trimming, while V, J and clone size come from that table. The sample carries approximately 200,000 clones, roughly 80% recorded once. Material for sequencing was peripheral blood. The receptor's source is a woman over 75 with acute or convalescent COVID-19. The chain combines TRBV28 with TRBJ1-1; D ambiguous. CDR3 residues: CASSLPTLAGASTEAFF. The CDR3 DNA reads as TGTGCCAGCAGTTTGCCCACCCTGGCAGGCGCGAGCACTGAAGCTTTCTTT.